What follows is one TCR beta chain and its context. These data originate in a study of blood T cell repertoires in COVID-19. The CDR3 is made up of 12 amino acids. V was pared by 5 bases and J by 7 bases, with 11 bases between. Participant ages covered roughly 18 to 89 years across approximately 25 US areas. Membership in each cohort depended on participant-reported clinical history. Per the study methods: Estimated nucleated cell counts came from reference gene primer amplification. The table came from immunoSEQ multiplex PCR; TCRdb's copy has only in-frame clones and leaves some out. V and J calls and clone size are those listed in that table; D and trimming were worked out from the DNA. The repertoire holds roughly 250,000 clones, with roughly 87% as singletons.

The sequence was collected from a woman between 25 and 40 years old with acute COVID-19. Sequencing was performed on PBMCs or T cells enriched from blood (not recorded which). The chain has TRBV12-3 or TRBV12-4 and TRBJ1-1; D unclear. The CDR3 sequence is CASSPHGVEAFF. CDR3 DNA: TGTGCCAGCAGTCCCCACGGGGTTGAAGCTTTCTTT.